One and the same sample provided the 28 T cell receptor beta chains below, sequenced in a study of graft-versus-host responses after intestinal transplantation. These TCRs' antigens remain unknown. Sequencing used immunoSEQ multiplex PCR; TCRdb keeps in-frame clones, though not all of them. The table includes fewer than 95,000 clones, 85% to 95% detected once. This specimen was unstimulated CD8+ T cells sorted from spleen or lymph node cells, taken before transplant. The receptors come from a human donor who was the organ donor for an intestinal transplant.

The chain has TRBV4-1 and TRBJ2-7; D remains ambiguous. This CDR3 region has 15 residues. V dropped 0 bases and J dropped 2 bases, with 11 bases sitting between them. The germline CDR1 and CDR2 sequences are MGHRA and YSYEKL. As DNA, the CDR3 is TGCGCCAGCAGCCAAGAGTTGAGTGTTGCCTACGAGCAGTACTTC. Encoded protein: CASSQELSVAYEQYF.

This chain links TRBV9 with TRBJ2-7; 7 bases align to TRBD1. Germline V lookup: CDR1 SGDLS, CDR2 YYNGEE. The CDR3 spans 14 residues. The V segment lost 3 bases and the J segment 2 bases; nucleotides outside the gene matches: 5. The CDR3 region has the DNA TGTGCCAGCAGCGAGACAGGGACAGCCTACGAGCAGTACTTC. Protein product: CASSETGTAYEQYF.

The chain carries TRBV4-2 and TRBJ2-7, with D perhaps matching TRBD1 (7 bases). Trimming stripped 0 bases from V and 2 bases from J, with 14 bases between. Germline CDR1 and CDR2: LGHNA and YNFKEQ. CDR3 length equals 16 residues. The CDR3 sequence is CASSQDRGAMTYEQYF. The CDR3 coding sequence is TGTGCCAGCAGCCAAGACAGGGGGGCCATGACCTACGAGCAGTACTTC.

This clone was counted once. J is TRBJ2-2 and V is TRBV4-2, with a tentative D call TRBD1 (5 bases). Germline CDR1 and CDR2: LGHNA and YNFKEQ. V lost 0 bases and J 6 bases, leaving 17 bases between the germline ends. The CDR3 runs to 17 residues. In DNA, the CDR3 is TGTGCCAGCAGCCAAGATCTATGGCTAGGGGTGTCCGGGGAGCTGTTTTTT. This translates into CASSQDLWLGVSGELFF.

V is TRBV9 and J is TRBJ2-5; D possibly corresponds to TRBD2 (7 bases). This CDR3 spans 16 amino acids. The germline V and J ends were trimmed by 4 bases and 1 base, with 17 bases remaining between them. CDR1 SGDLS and CDR2 YYNGEE come from the germline V gene. The CDR3 reads CASSPEGGVGQETQYF. As DNA, the CDR3 is TGTGCCAGCAGCCCCGAGGGGGGGGTTGGCCAAGAGACCCAGTACTTC.

This clone showed up just once. The V gene is TRBV11-2, the J gene TRBJ1-2; D is perhaps TRBD1 (5 bases). Trimming removed 0 bases at V and 7 bases at J, with 12 bases between. This CDR3 comprises 14 residues. From germline, CDR1 is SGHAT and CDR2 FQNNGV. CDR3 DNA sequence: TGTGCCAGCAGCTTAGATCGGGGGTCGGGTGGCTACACCTTC. Translation: CASSLDRGSGGYTF.

J is TRBJ2-2 and V is TRBV11-2; 9 bases line up with TRBD2. This CDR3 comprises 19 residues. Unmatched junction bases numbered 14, after V lost 2 bases and J lost 4 bases. Germline CDR1 reads SGHAT; CDR2 reads FQNNGV. The CDR3, as DNA: TGTGCCAGCAGCTTATTCCTCCAGCGGGGGGAACCTCCCACCGGGGAGCTGTTTTTT. This sequence encodes CASSLFLQRGEPPTGELFF.

This CDR3 is CASRPSLDNSPLHF. The DNA of the CDR3 is TGCGCCAGCAGACCTAGCCTAGATAATTCACCCCTCCACTTT. The V gene is TRBV4-3, the J gene TRBJ1-6; no firm D call. CDR1 and CDR2 (germline): LGHNA, YSLEER. CDR3 length: 14 residues. The ends were cut back, 6 bases at V and 5 bases at J, with 11 bases in the middle.

The chain uses TRBV10-3 and TRBJ2-7; 7 bases align to TRBD1. Germline V gene sequence: CDR1 ENHRY, CDR2 SYGVKD. The CDR3 is made up of 13 amino acids. V lost 4 bases, J lost 6 bases, and 6 bases stayed unmatched. The CDR3 DNA reads TGTGCCATCAGTGCTATTACAGGGGTCGAGCAGTACTTC. Encoded protein: CAISAITGVEQYF.

The chain carries TRBV4-3 and TRBJ2-7, with D perhaps matching TRBD1 (6 bases). The CDR3 length is 13 residues. Trimming stripped 3 bases from V and 6 bases from J, with 12 bases between. Germline V CDR1 and CDR2: LGHNA, YSLEER. The CDR3: CASSQATGFEQYF. Here the CDR3 DNA reads TGCGCCAGCAGCCAGGCTACAGGGTTCGAGCAGTACTTC.

CDR3 nucleotides: TGTGCCAGCAGTTTAGGCGGCCGGAACAATGAGCAGTTCTTC. This gives the protein CASSLGGRNNEQFF. The rearrangement joins TRBV27 to TRBJ2-1, with D unclear. Per germline, CDR1 MNHEY and CDR2 SMNVEV (reference sequence). This CDR3 is 14 amino acids long. V was trimmed by 2 bases and J by 5 bases, leaving 10 bases between them.

This clone has just one count. This chain connects TRBV27 to TRBJ2-7, with D possibly being TRBD2 (5 bases). The CDR3 runs to 15 residues. Per the germline V gene, CDR1 is MNHEY and CDR2 is SMNVEV (reference sequence). Deletions cut 0 bases from V and 4 bases from J, with 13 bases between. The CDR3 region is CASSLSTSSIYEQYF. The CDR3 DNA reads TGTGCCAGCAGTTTATCCACTAGTTCAATTTACGAGCAGTACTTC.

This clone was seen more than once but under ten times. The chain couples TRBV13 to TRBJ2-7, with a possible D match to TRBD2 (5 bases). Looked up from germline, CDR1 is PRHDT and CDR2 is FYEKMQ (reference sequence). V lost 5 bases and J 7 bases, leaving 12 bases between the germline ends. The length of the CDR3 is 12 residues. CDR3 amino acids: CASSASRREQYF. Written as DNA, the CDR3 is TGTGCCAGCAGCGCGAGCCGGAGGGAGCAGTACTTC.

The gene calls are TRBV5-8 and TRBJ2-2; TRBD1 aligns across 8 bases. Germline V gene lookup returns CDR1 SGHTS and CDR2 YDEGEE. The ends lost 3 bases at V and 4 bases at J; junction bases unmatched: 8. The CDR3 totals 16 residues. Here the CDR3 reads CASSSRTGFFTGELFF. The CDR3 nucleotides are TGTGCCAGCAGCTCGAGGACAGGGTTTTTCACCGGGGAGCTGTTTTTT.

The rearrangement joins TRBV7-3 to TRBJ2-1; D possibly corresponds to TRBD1 (6 bases). CDR1 is SGHTA and CDR2 is FQGTGA in the germline V gene. The CDR3 has 13 amino acids. Trimming cost V 5 bases and J 7 bases, with 12 bases left between them. CDR3 nucleotides: TGTGCCAGCAGCCTAGGGGGTTGGAATGAGCAGTTCTTC. Translating gives CASSLGGWNEQFF.

In this sample, this clone turned up once. One end of the junction does not line up with germline, which may come from a read error. V and J are TRBV28 and TRBJ1-5, with 11 bases lining up with TRBD1. The CDR3 spans 14 residues. Germline assignment: CDR1 MDHEN and CDR2 SYDVKM. CDR3 in DNA: TGTGCCAGCAGTTCGAGATTTCCGGGACAGGGGGAATCTTTT. Amino acid sequence: CASSSRFPGQGESF. Looking up the rest from reference TRBV28 and TRBJ1-5 gives the full variable domain: DVKVTQSSRYLVKRTGEKVFLECVQDMDHENMFWYRQDPGLGLRLIYFSYDVKMKEKGDIPEGYSVSREKKERFSLILESASTNQTSMYLCASSSRFPGQGESFGDGTRLSIL.

The rearrangement uses TRBV7-8 and TRBJ2-5; weak D call: TRBD2 (6 bases). This CDR3 spans 11 amino acids. V was clipped by 6 bases and J by 4 bases, with 6 bases between them. Germline V gene lookup returns CDR1 SGHVS and CDR2 FQNEAQ. Here the CDR3 reads CASRGGETQYF. In nucleotides, the CDR3 is TGTGCCAGCAGGGGGGGAGAGACCCAGTACTTC.

The gene calls are TRBV7-9 and TRBJ1-3, with D perhaps TRBD1 (5 bases). The V gene lost 0 bases and the J gene lost 4 bases, with 13 bases spanning the gap. This CDR3 has 16 residues. From germline, CDR1 is SEHNR and CDR2 FQNEAQ (reference sequence). The chain's CDR3 is CASSLAVGGSGNTIYF. CDR3 bases: TGTGCCAGCAGCTTAGCAGTCGGGGGATCCGGAAACACCATATATTTT. Variable domain in full (rest from reference TRBV7-9 and TRBJ1-3): DTGVSQNPRHKITKRGQNVTFRCDPISEHNRLYWYRQTLGQGPEFLTYFQNEAQLEKSRLLSDRFSAERPKGSFSTLEIQRTEQGDSAMYLCASSLAVGGSGNTIYFGEGSWLTVV.

J is TRBJ2-1 and V is TRBV27; D is uncertain. The length of the CDR3 is 14 residues. From germline, CDR1 is MNHEY and CDR2 SMNVEV (reference sequence). Trimming cost V 3 bases and J 5 bases, with 11 bases left between them. CDR3 in DNA: TGTGCCAGCAGTTTCAACCCGGTCCACAATGAGCAGTTCTTC. Translating gives CASSFNPVHNEQFF.

V and J are TRBV2 and TRBJ1-5; weak D call: TRBD1 (5 bases). The germline V and J ends were trimmed by 1 base and 0 bases, with 16 bases remaining between them. The CDR3 consists of 18 residues. In germline, CDR1 is SNHLY, CDR2 FYNNEI. The CDR3, as DNA: TGTGCCAGCAGTGAAGGGTTCGTTTGGACACCTAGCAATCAGCCCCAGCATTTT. Translated: CASSEGFVWTPSNQPQHF.

The genes are TRBV4-1 and TRBJ2-7; tentative D call: TRBD1 (6 bases). V shed 0 bases and J shed 4 bases, with 16 bases lying between them. The CDR3 covers 16 residues. The germline gives CDR1 MGHRA, CDR2 YSYEKL. The CDR3 loop is CASSQDESGRGYEQYF. The CDR3 DNA is TGCGCCAGCAGCCAAGATGAGTCGGGCAGGGGATACGAGCAGTACTTC.

Concerning this clone itself: This CDR3 fails to terminate in the conserved phenylalanine or tryptophan, so it likely reflects a read error. The DNA is omitted, as the CDR3 cannot be located on it reliably, and the CDR3 follows TCRdb's listing. The CDR3 here is CASSEGINGGNSPPHL. The J gene is TRBJ1-6, the V gene TRBV6-1. 16 amino acids form the CDR3, both terminal residues included. From germline, CDR1 is MNHNS and CDR2 SASEGT.

This chain connects TRBV4-1 to TRBJ2-7; no definite D call. V was cut by 0 bases and J by 0 bases, with 6 bases left in between. Germline V gene lookup returns CDR1 MGHRA and CDR2 YSYEKL. CDR3 length: 14 amino acids. CDR3 amino acids: CASSQERSSYEQYF. The CDR3 region has the DNA TGCGCCAGCAGCCAAGAGAGGTCCTCCTACGAGCAGTACTTC.

This rearrangement joins TRBV9 to TRBJ1-4; maybe TRBD1 (5 bases). This CDR3 has 14 amino acids. The germline CDR1 and CDR2 sequences are SGDLS and YYNGEE. Deletions cut 4 bases from V and 10 bases from J, with 17 bases between. In DNA form, the CDR3 reads TGTGCCAGCAGCCCATCCGGGGGGGGAGGAAAACTGTTTTTT. This translates into CASSPSGGGGKLFF. The whole variable domain, filled in from reference TRBV9 and TRBJ1-4, reads DSGVTQTPKHLITATGQRVTLRCSPRSGDLSVYWYQQSLDQGLQFLIQYYNGEERAKGNILERFSAQQFPDLHSELNLSSLELGDSALYFCASSPSGGGGKLFFGSGTQLSVL.

The chain couples TRBV5-4 to TRBJ1-2, with TRBD1 matching 8 bases. This CDR3 spans 14 amino acids. The V segment lost 5 bases and the J segment 6 bases; nucleotides outside the gene matches: 9. Germline CDR1 and CDR2: SGHNT and YYREEE (reference sequence). This chain's CDR3 is CASSLGQGRNGYTF. The DNA for the CDR3 is TGTGCCAGCAGTCTTGGACAGGGAAGAAATGGCTACACCTTC.

The genes are TRBV11-2 and TRBJ1-2, with D uncertain. The V gene's germline CDR1 is SGHAT and CDR2 FQNNGV. The CDR3 contains 13 residues. Trimming shortened V by 4 bases and J by 4 bases, and 10 bases separated the two germline ends. The CDR3 bases are TGTGCCAGCAGCTCGAGTCCCGGCTATGGCTACACCTTC. This sequence encodes CASSSSPGYGYTF.

The chain couples TRBV9 to TRBJ1-2; D is undetermined. V was clipped by 1 base and J by 8 bases, with 12 bases between them. CDR1 is SGDLS and CDR2 is YYNGEE in the germline V gene. The CDR3 has 13 residues. The CDR3 region has the DNA TGTGCCAGCAGCGTATCTGACGGCGGGGGCTACACCTTC. This codes for CASSVSDGGGYTF.

In its sample, this clone was seen once. This chain uses TRBV7-9 with TRBJ2-1, with 8 bases lining up with TRBD2. Germline CDR1 reads SEHNR; CDR2 reads FQNEAQ (reference sequence). This CDR3 is 12 amino acids long. The V segment lost 6 bases and the J segment 7 bases; nucleotides outside the gene matches: 2. The DNA for the CDR3 is TGTGCCAGCAGGGGACTAGGGAATGAGCAGTTCTTC. Translated, it gives CASRGLGNEQFF.